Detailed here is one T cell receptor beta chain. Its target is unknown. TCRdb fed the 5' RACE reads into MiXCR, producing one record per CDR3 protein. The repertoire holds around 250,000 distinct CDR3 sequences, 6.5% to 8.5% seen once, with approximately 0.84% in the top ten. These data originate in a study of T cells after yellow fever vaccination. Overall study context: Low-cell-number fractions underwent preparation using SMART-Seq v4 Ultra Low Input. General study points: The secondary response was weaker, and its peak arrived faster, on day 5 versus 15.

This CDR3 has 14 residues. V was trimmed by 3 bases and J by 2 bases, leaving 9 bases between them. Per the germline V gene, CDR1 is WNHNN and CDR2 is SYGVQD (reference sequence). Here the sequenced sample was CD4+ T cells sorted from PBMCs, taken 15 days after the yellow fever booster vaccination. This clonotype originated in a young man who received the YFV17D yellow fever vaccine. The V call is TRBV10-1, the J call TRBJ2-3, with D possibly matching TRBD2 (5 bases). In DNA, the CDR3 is TGCGCCAGCAGTGATCAGCGGAACACAGATACGCAGTATTTT. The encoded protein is CASSDQRNTDTQYF.